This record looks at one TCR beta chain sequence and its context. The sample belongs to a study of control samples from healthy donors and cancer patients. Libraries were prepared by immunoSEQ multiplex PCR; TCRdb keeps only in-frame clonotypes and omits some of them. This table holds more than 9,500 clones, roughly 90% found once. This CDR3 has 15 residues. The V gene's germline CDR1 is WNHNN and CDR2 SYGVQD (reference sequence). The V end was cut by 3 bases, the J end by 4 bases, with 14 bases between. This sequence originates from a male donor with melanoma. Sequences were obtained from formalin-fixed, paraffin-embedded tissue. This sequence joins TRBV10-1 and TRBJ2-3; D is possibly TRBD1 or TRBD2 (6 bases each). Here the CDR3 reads CASSEGGRAADTQYF. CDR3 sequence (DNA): TGCGCCAGCAGTGAAGGGGGGAGAGCGGCAGATACGCAGTATTTT.